Sequencing of this TCR beta chain was carried out in a study of blood T cell repertoires in COVID-19 (dated by TCRdb to the early 2020s). Turning to the overall study: Samples covering the acute and convalescent phases of COVID-19 were provided by collaborators in the United States, Italy and Spain. The prospective study material was composed of cDNA or gDNA derived from T cells, B-cell-depleted T cells, or PBMCs. Subjects who had been exposed to COVID-19, were actively infected with it, or had recovered from it provided the deeply sampled blood TCRbeta repertoires that made up the dataset. The repertoires were made available in a free public database intended to serve as a resource for research on the immune response to SARS-CoV-2. Samples were obtained from the ongoing ImmuneRACE study (first 160 participants) and from about 1,300 subjects provided by 6 global collaborators. The sample metadata nearly always contained a de-identified subject ID, COVID-19 status, age in years and sex. Where available, HLA class I and class II types were taken from metadata supplied by the sample provider and were not determined by assay-based typing.

About this clone: Its antigen remains unidentified. Base qualities are not at hand, and no much larger clone is one base apart. At the DNA level, this CDR3 is encoded by other sequences in the same sample as well.

Results and caveats for the whole study, not just this receptor: The quantity of clinical and demographic metadata differed by source and by participant and was supplied without curation.

TCRbeta CDR3 regions were amplified from genomic DNA using the immunoSEQ Assay, a bias-controlled multiplex PCR. The authors' analysis ran thus. The number of nucleated cells in each sample was estimated by amplification of reference gene primers within the assay. To quantify the absolute abundance of each unique TCRbeta CDR3 rearrangement, sequence reads were collapsed and filtered. For each sample, productive Simpson clonality was calculated as the square root of Simpson's diversity index over productive rearrangements. In TCRdb, the immuneACCESS table is reduced to in-frame sequences with V and J assigned. These tables do not hold every clone; where another copy was compared, an unresolved V gene accounts for under half, and the others remain unexplained. The V and J calls and clone size come from that table; D and trimming were worked out from the DNA. The table for this sample lists about 94,000 clones; about 86% of them were counted only once. Of the sample, around 5.8% is held by the ten largest clones.

Whole blood was collected in K2EDTA tubes by collaborating institutions according to the institutions' own protocols. For TCRbeta analysis, collaborator samples were shipped as frozen whole blood, as isolated PBMCs, or as DNA extracted from either sample type. The source is a man in his sixties with acute or convalescent COVID-19. Sequencing was performed on peripheral blood.

Here the CDR3 is given as CASSLGQGDEQFF. The DNA sequence is TGTGCCAGCAGCCTAGGACAAGGCGATGAGCAGTTCTTC. Recombination connected TRBV11-3 to TRBJ2-1; matching of 5 bases hints at TRBD1 as the D gene. The junction shows trimming of 5 bases on V and 8 bases on J, plus 13 bases between the germline ends. The CDR3 runs 13 amino acids, cysteine and phenylalanine included. The only DNA kept is the CDR3, 39 bases in frame from the first base. CDR1 is given as SGHNT and CDR2 as YENEEA, both from the germline V gene.